The present TCR beta chain was sequenced within a study of cytomegalovirus exposure and HLA in healthy donors (dated by TCRdb to the late 2010s). Study-level background: A later analysis indicated that the 100 to 150 validation repertoires were generated on the platform also employed for the roughly 720 repertoires of the first cohort. The study aimed to test whether cataloging public T cell receptors could reveal signatures of past pathogen exposure. Along with the roughly 710-subject first cohort, a separate validation cohort of around 110 different subjects was used. The study combined high-throughput TCR immunosequencing, statistical association of individual TCRs with disease status, and machine learning to predict cytomegalovirus infection status.

Note on this clone: Its antigen is still unknown. Base qualities were left out, and no much larger clone turns up one base away.

Donors formed part of the validation cohort, which comprised about 120 subjects and was distinct from the first cohort of under 850 subjects. Broad study findings and their caveats: In vitro tests confirmed that three of the cytomegalovirus-associated TCR beta chains recognize cytomegalovirus antigens. The study gave a list of under 200 TCR beta chains associated with cytomegalovirus. Cytomegalovirus status was reported to be diagnosed by the classifier with high specificity and sensitivity in both the original and validation cohorts. The authors suggested that the approach could potentially be extended to other disease states and immunological phenotypes. The validation cohort had no HLA typing available for a later analysis, so co-occurrence within that cohort was assessed over all 130 or so repertoires. Across donors, most TCR sequences were observed very rarely, whereas some public TCRs were present in many individuals. In a later analysis, TCRs clustered in the first cohort were found to also tend to co-occur in the 120 or so validation repertoires, with 90% to 95% of cluster scores above 0.

Spanning cysteine to phenylalanine, the CDR3 consists of 17 amino acids. The CDR3 DNA has 51 bases and is translated from base 1. The germline V gene (reference sequence) supplies CDR1 MNHEY and CDR2 SMNVEV. Unmatched junction bases come to 12, with V trimmed by 5 bases and J by 6 bases. The library was built by means of the immunoSEQ multiplex PCR assay. Processing in the source paper ran as follows. A statistical classification framework was developed to diagnose cytomegalovirus status using the catalog of TCR beta chain sequences. Here the immuneACCESS table is served through TCRdb, limited to in-frame sequences with V and J called. Missing clones are a known gap in these copies; in checked studies unresolved V genes cover under half, and the rest lacks a known reason. The V and J calls and clone size are taken from that table; D and trimming were inferred from the DNA. Across this sample there are fewer than 350,000 clones, with around 89% seen only once. The ten largest clones represent around 0.92% of the sample.

This sequence uses TRBV27 and TRBJ1-5; 11 central nucleotides agree with TRBD1. The sample taken for sequencing was PBMCs. The receptor was derived from a woman younger than 35 in good health and CMV-seronegative. The CDR3: CASSLLPGQGEGQPQHF. The DNA sequence is as follows: TGTGCCAGCAGTCTATTGCCGGGACAGGGGGAAGGTCAGCCCCAGCATTTT.